The 27 T cell receptor beta chains given below trace back to one sample, sequenced in a study of T-cell memory formation after mild COVID-19. In TCRdb, the 5' RACE reads were re-called with MiXCR into one record per CDR3 protein. The top ten clones hold around 12% of a sample with under 650,000 distinct CDR3 sequences, approximately 18% of them seen once. Sequencing was done on a sample of PBMCs or a T cell subset sorted from them (not recorded which). The receptors stem from an adult woman who had mild COVID-19 (a few samples of this study predate the infection). Cell type and time point are not known.

The chain has TRBV12-3 or TRBV12-4 and TRBJ2-3; 9 bases map to TRBD1. The CDR3 has 16 amino acids. Trimming removed 0 bases from V and 4 bases from J; junction bases left unmatched: 5. The CDR3 loop is CASSLAGTGTSDTQYF. Here the CDR3 DNA reads TGTGCCAGCAGTTTAGCCGGGACAGGGACTTCAGATACGCAGTATTTT.

This chain joins TRBV7-9 and TRBJ2-1, with 12 nucleotides matching TRBD2. CDR1 and CDR2 from the germline V gene are SEHNR and FQNEAQ (reference sequence). V lost 4 bases to trimming and J lost 4 bases; unmatched junction nucleotides: 5. The CDR3 consists of 16 residues. CDR3 sequence: CASSSSSGRVYNEQFF. As DNA, the CDR3 is TGTGCCAGCAGCTCTTCTAGCGGGAGGGTTTACAATGAGCAGTTCTTC.

This rearrangement joins TRBV6-2 or TRBV6-3 to TRBJ2-7; D is possibly TRBD1 or TRBD2 (7 bases each). CDR1 MNHEY and CDR2 SVGEGT come from the germline V gene. V gave up 7 bases and J gave up 5 bases, with 18 bases separating them. The CDR3 length is 14 residues. CDR3 protein: CASTRTGGSDEQYF. The CDR3 bases are TGTGCCAGCACTCGGACAGGCGGGAGTGACGAGCAGTACTTC.

The rearrangement uses TRBV5-6 and TRBJ2-7; perhaps TRBD1 as D (6 bases). Germline-derived CDR1 and CDR2 are SGHDT and YYEEEE. The CDR3 loop spans 11 amino acids. V lost 2 bases and J 7 bases, leaving 7 bases between the germline ends. CDR3 nucleotides: TGTGCCAGCAGCTTTGGACAGGAGCAGTACTTC. Translation: CASSFGQEQYF.

This clonotype has a handful of counts. The chain has TRBV7-9 and TRBJ1-6, with 8 bases fitting TRBD1. J lost 7 bases, V lost 4 bases, and 6 bases had no gene match. The CDR3 is made up of 15 amino acids. From germline, CDR1 is SEHNR and CDR2 FQNEAQ (reference sequence). CDR3 DNA: TGTGCCAGCAGCTCCCACAGGGGGGTAAATTCACCCCTCCACTTT. Protein: CASSSHRGVNSPLHF.

This clonotype occurred a few times. The rearrangement joins TRBV4-1 to TRBJ2-1; tentatively, D is TRBD2 (5 bases). V gave up 2 bases and J gave up 4 bases, with 12 bases separating them. The CDR3 loop spans 15 amino acids. CDR1 and CDR2 (germline): MGHRA, YSYEKL. CDR3 sequence: CASSQSPTGYNEQFF. The CDR3 nucleotides read TGCGCCAGCAGCCAATCCCCCACGGGGTACAATGAGCAGTTCTTC.

This chain uses TRBV12-3 or TRBV12-4 with TRBJ2-5, with D perhaps matching TRBD1 (7 bases). This CDR3 is built from 17 residues. The V end was cut by 8 bases, the J end by 2 bases, with 24 bases between. The CDR3 DNA is TGTGCCAGCGGCCCCTCAGGGGGGCCGAGAGGGCAAGAGACCCAGTACTTC. Amino acids: CASGPSGGPRGQETQYF.

In its sample, this clonotype was seen once. Because the CDR3's place on the DNA is in doubt, the DNA is left out and the CDR3 is given as listed by TCRdb. The V gene is TRBV29-1, the J gene TRBJ1-2. Germline values: CDR1 SQVTM, CDR2 ANQGSEA. A total of 12 residues make up the CDR3, ends included. The CDR3 reads CSRGRSYICYTF.

This sequence joins TRBV7-9 and TRBJ2-5, with D possibly matching TRBD2 (5 bases). Between the trimmed V and J ends, which lost 4 bases and 7 bases, there was a span of 13 bases. There are 13 residues in the CDR3. Germline CDR1 is SEHNR and CDR2 is FQNEAQ (reference sequence). Here the CDR3 DNA reads TGTGCCAGCAGCTCTCCCCCCCGGGGGACCCAGTACTTC. It specifies CASSSPPRGTQYF.

The sample holds a few counts of this clonotype. V is TRBV4-2 and J is TRBJ2-3; TRBD2 matches at 11 bases. Germline-derived CDR1 and CDR2 are LGHNA and YNFKEQ. The CDR3 runs 17 residues. V was clipped by 3 bases and J by 4 bases; unmatched bases: 9. DNA for the CDR3: TGTGCCAGCAGCCAGAACTTAGCGGGAGGGGGTGCAGATACGCAGTATTTT. Its translation: CASSQNLAGGGADTQYF.

This clonotype has more than one count but fewer than ten. The chain carries TRBV4-1 and TRBJ2-3, with TRBD2 identical over 11 bases. This CDR3 spans 19 amino acids. Germline values: CDR1 MGHRA, CDR2 YSYEKL. V lost 0 bases to trimming and J lost 0 bases; unmatched junction nucleotides: 8. The CDR3 nucleotides read TGCGCCAGCAGCCAAGATTGGCTAGCGGGGGGCACTAGCACAGATACGCAGTATTTT. This encodes CASSQDWLAGGTSTDTQYF.

V gene TRBV6-6 combines with J gene TRBJ1-2; possibly TRBD1 for D (6 bases). The CDR3 runs 14 residues. Germline assignment: CDR1 MNHNY and CDR2 SVGAGI (reference sequence). Trimming pared 7 bases from V and 7 bases from J, leaving 19 bases between. The DNA of the CDR3 is TGTGCCAGCATCAAGGGCGGGGGGGCGTCTGGCTACACCTTC. Its translation: CASIKGGGASGYTF.

V usage is TRBV27 and J usage is TRBJ2-7; 7 bases map to TRBD2. The germline V gene encodes CDR1 MNHEY and CDR2 SMNVEV (reference sequence). The CDR3 loop spans 15 amino acids. V was clipped by 5 bases and J by 0 bases; unmatched bases: 7. The DNA for the CDR3 is TGTGCCAGCAGTACTCTAGCGGCTAGCTCCTACGAGCAGTACTTC. Translation gives CASSTLAASSYEQYF.

The chain links TRBV12-5 to TRBJ1-1; D ambiguous. V lost 1 base and J lost 1, with 4 bases in between. Germline CDR1 is LGHNT and CDR2 is FRNRAP. There are 13 residues in the CDR3. CDR3 residues: CASGLETNTEAFF. CDR3 bases: TGTGCTAGTGGTTTGGAAACGAACACTGAAGCTTTCTTT.

This clonotype has more than one count but fewer than ten. The chain is built from TRBV30 and TRBJ1-2; D is undetermined. The CDR3 extends over 12 amino acids. V lost 0 bases to trimming and J lost 3 bases, with 5 bases between them. The germline V gene has CDR1 GTSNPN and CDR2 SVGIG (reference sequence). CDR3 residues: CAWSVGDYGYTF. The CDR3 DNA follows: TGTGCCTGGAGTGTGGGAGACTATGGCTACACCTTC.

CDR3 coding DNA: TGTGCCAGCAGCTTGGTCAGGGGTAATCAGCCCCAGCATTTT. Its translation is CASSLVRGNQPQHF. The genes are TRBV5-7 and TRBJ1-5, with D maybe TRBD1 (6 bases). TRBV5-7 is an ORF, with its function uncertain. This CDR3 comprises 14 residues. V dropped 0 bases and J dropped 4 bases, with 8 bases sitting between them.

DNA for the CDR3: TGTGCCTGGAGTCGCAGGGGCACAGATACGCAGTATTTT. It encodes CAWSRRGTDTQYF. The V gene is TRBV30, the J gene TRBJ2-3, with D possibly being TRBD1 (5 bases). The V gene lost 2 bases and the J gene lost 1 base, with 7 bases spanning the gap. CDR3 size: 13 residues. Germline assignment: CDR1 GTSNPN and CDR2 SVGIG (reference sequence).

The sample holds many counts of this clonotype. This chain joins TRBV27 and TRBJ2-2, with 8 positions matching TRBD2. Germline CDR1 reads MNHEY; CDR2 reads SMNVEV (reference sequence). The J segment lost 3 bases and the V segment lost 6 bases, leaving 9 bases of the junction unmatched. The CDR3 extends over 16 amino acids. CDR3 nucleotides: TGTGCCAGCAGGGCCCGGGGAGCGGGAGACACCGGGGAGCTGTTTTTT. This sequence encodes CASRARGAGDTGELFF.

The rearrangement joins TRBV2 to TRBJ2-7, with D possibly being TRBD1 (5 bases). CDR1 is SNHLY and CDR2 is FYNNEI in the germline V gene. The CDR3 covers 14 residues. The V end lost 1 base, the J end lost 6 bases, and 13 bases lay between the germline ends. The CDR3 loop reads CASSEGQGVGEQYF. The CDR3 DNA follows: TGTGCCAGCAGTGAAGGCCAGGGTGTCGGCGAGCAGTACTTC.

This clonotype turned up a few times. The chain joins TRBV5-1 to TRBJ1-2, with D possibly matching TRBD1 (5 bases). The V gene's germline CDR1 is SGHRS and CDR2 YFSETQ. The CDR3 is 15 residues long. V was trimmed by 4 bases and J by 3 bases, leaving 16 bases between them. The CDR3 protein is CASSTLQGRYYGYTF. The CDR3 nucleotides are TGCGCCAGCAGCACCCTTCAGGGACGCTACTATGGCTACACCTTC.

The rearrangement uses TRBV29-1 and TRBJ2-1, with D maybe TRBD2 (6 bases). The CDR3 is 16 residues long. Germline V lookup: CDR1 SQVTM, CDR2 ANQGSEA. CDR3 region: CSWMGGDFSSYNEQFF. The CDR3 region has the DNA TGCAGTTGGATGGGCGGGGACTTCAGCTCCTACAATGAGCAGTTCTTC.

There are a few counts of this clonotype. J is TRBJ2-3 and V is TRBV6-6, with TRBD2 matching 7 bases. From germline, CDR1 is MNHNY and CDR2 SVGAGI (reference sequence). The CDR3 consists of 15 residues. V trimming: 3 bases; J trimming: 1 base; junction bases outside the gene matches: 4. CDR3 region: CASSYWEGRTDTQYF. Here the CDR3 DNA reads TGTGCCAGCAGTTATTGGGAGGGGCGCACAGATACGCAGTATTTT.

This clonotype came up a few times. This rearrangement joins TRBV2 to TRBJ1-1; D is undetermined. V was shortened by 2 bases and J by 4 bases, with 11 bases between the two germline ends. The CDR3 is made up of 14 amino acids. From germline, CDR1 is SNHLY and CDR2 FYNNEI. The CDR3 spells CASSENRYSTEAFF. In DNA, the CDR3 is TGTGCCAGCAGTGAAAATAGATATTCCACTGAAGCTTTCTTT. The full variable domain, rest sourced from reference TRBV2 and TRBJ1-1, is EPEVTQTPSHQVTQMGQEVILRCVPISNHLYFYWYRQILGQKVEFLVSFYNNEISEKSEIFDDQFSVERPDGSNFTLKIRSTKLEDSAMYFCASSENRYSTEAFFGQGTRLTVV.

This clonotype has only a few counts. The chain couples TRBV12-3 or TRBV12-4 to TRBJ2-2; D remains ambiguous. V was shortened by 3 bases and J by 7 bases, with 9 bases between the two germline ends. CDR3 length: 13 amino acids. The CDR3 loop reads CASSLFSDGELFF. In DNA form, the CDR3 reads TGTGCCAGCAGTTTGTTCTCCGACGGGGAGCTGTTTTTT.

This clonotype was seen more than once but under ten times. The V gene is TRBV5-1, the J gene TRBJ1-1, with D possibly TRBD1 on 5 matching bases. The V end lost 4 bases, the J end lost 1 base, and 11 bases lay between the germline ends. CDR3 size: 14 residues. Germline assignment: CDR1 SGHRS and CDR2 YFSETQ. CDR3 DNA: TGCGCCAGCAGCGCCATAAGGGGGAACACTGAAGCTTTCTTT. It yields the protein CASSAIRGNTEAFF.

There are many counts of this clonotype. The chain carries TRBV7-9 and TRBJ2-3; the D is unclear. The germline gives CDR1 SEHNR, CDR2 FQNEAQ (reference sequence). Trimming shortened V by 5 bases and J by 4 bases, and 10 bases separated the two germline ends. The CDR3 consists of 13 residues. CDR3 amino acids: CASSPRSPDTQYF. For the CDR3, the DNA is TGTGCCAGCAGCCCGAGGAGCCCAGATACGCAGTATTTT.

The chain uses TRBV6-5 and TRBJ2-1; TRBD2 matches 8 bases. This CDR3 has 14 amino acids. Germline V gives CDR1 MNHEY, CDR2 SVGAGI. With V trimmed by 5 bases and J by 2 bases, 2 bases remained unmatched. Here the CDR3 DNA reads TGTGCCAGCAGTAAACTAGCGGCCTACAATGAGCAGTTCTTC. Its translation is CASSKLAAYNEQFF.